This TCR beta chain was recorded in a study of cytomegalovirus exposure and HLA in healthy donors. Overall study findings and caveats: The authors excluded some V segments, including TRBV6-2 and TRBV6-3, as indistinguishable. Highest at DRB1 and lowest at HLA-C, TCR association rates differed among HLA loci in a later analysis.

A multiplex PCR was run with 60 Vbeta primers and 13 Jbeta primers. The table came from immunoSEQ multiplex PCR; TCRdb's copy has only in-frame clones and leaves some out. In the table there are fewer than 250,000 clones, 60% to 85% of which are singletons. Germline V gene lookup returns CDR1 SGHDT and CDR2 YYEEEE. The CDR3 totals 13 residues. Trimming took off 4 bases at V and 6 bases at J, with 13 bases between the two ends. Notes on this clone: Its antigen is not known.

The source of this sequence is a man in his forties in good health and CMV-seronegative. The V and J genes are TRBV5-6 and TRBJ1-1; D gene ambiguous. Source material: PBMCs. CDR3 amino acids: CASSPNPLPEAFF. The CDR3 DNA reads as TGTGCCAGCAGCCCTAACCCGTTACCTGAAGCTTTCTTT.